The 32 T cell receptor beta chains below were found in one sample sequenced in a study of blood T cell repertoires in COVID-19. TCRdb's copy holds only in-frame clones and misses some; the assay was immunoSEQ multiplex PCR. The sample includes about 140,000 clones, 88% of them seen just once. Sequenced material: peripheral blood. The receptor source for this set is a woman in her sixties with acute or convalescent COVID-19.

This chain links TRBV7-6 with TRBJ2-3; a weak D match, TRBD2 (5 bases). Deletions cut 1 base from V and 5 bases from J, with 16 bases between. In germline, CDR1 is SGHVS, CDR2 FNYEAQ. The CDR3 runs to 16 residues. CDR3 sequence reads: CASSLEWTSHQDTQYF. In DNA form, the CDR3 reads TGTGCCAGCAGCTTAGAATGGACTTCTCATCAAGATACGCAGTATTTT.

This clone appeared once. The CDR3 region is CASSKRGRVNYGYTF. The CDR3 DNA follows: TGTGCCAGCAGCAAAAGGGGTAGGGTGAACTATGGCTACACCTTC. This rearrangement joins TRBV21-1 to TRBJ1-2; TRBD1, the table's D call, was not compared with the DNA. TRBV21-1 is noted as a pseudogene. The CDR3 length is 15 residues.

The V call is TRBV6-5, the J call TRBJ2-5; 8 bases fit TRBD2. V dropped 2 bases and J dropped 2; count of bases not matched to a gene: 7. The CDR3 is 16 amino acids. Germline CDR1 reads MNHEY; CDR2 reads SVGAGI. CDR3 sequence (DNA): TGTGCCAGCAGTTACCCGGGAGGGGCAGGGCAAGAGACCCAGTACTTC. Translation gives CASSYPGGAGQETQYF.

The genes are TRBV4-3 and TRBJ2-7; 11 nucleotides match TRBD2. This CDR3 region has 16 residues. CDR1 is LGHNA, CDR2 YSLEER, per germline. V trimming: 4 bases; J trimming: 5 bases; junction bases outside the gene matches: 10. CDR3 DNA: TGCGCCAGCAGCCCCCAACTAGCGGGGGTGGGTAACGAGCAGTACTTC. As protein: CASSPQLAGVGNEQYF.

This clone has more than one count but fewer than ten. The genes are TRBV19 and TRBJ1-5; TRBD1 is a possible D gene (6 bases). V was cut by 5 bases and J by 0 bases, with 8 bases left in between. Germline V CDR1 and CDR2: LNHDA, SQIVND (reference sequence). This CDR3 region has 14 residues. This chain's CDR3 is CASSYRDSNQPQHF. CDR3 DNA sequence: TGTGCCAGTAGTTACAGGGATAGCAATCAGCCCCAGCATTTT. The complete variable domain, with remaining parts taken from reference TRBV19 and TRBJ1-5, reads DGGITQSPKYLFRKEGQNVTLSCEQNLNHDAMYWYRQDPGQGLRLIYYSQIVNDFQKGDIAEGYSVSREKKESFPLTVTSAQKNPTAFYLCASSYRDSNQPQHFGDGTRLSIL.

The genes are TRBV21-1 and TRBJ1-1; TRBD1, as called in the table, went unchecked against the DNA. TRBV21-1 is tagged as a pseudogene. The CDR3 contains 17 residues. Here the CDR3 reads CASSSRDRNLEGTEAFF. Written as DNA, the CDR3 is TGTGCCAGCAGCTCCAGGGACAGGAACCTCGAGGGCACTGAAGCTTTCTTT.

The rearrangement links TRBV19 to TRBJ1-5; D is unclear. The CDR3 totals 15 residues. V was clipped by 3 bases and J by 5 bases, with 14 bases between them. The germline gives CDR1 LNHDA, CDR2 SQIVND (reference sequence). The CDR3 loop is CASSILGSGDQPQHF. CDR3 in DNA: TGTGCCAGTAGTATTCTCGGGTCGGGTGATCAGCCCCAGCATTTT.

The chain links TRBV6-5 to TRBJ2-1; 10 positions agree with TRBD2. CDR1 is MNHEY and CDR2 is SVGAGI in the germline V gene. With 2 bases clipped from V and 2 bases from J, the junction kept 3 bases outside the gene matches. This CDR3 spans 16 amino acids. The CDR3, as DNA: TGTGCCAGCAGTTACATAAGCGGGGGGGCCTACAATGAGCAGTTCTTC. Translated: CASSYISGGAYNEQFF.

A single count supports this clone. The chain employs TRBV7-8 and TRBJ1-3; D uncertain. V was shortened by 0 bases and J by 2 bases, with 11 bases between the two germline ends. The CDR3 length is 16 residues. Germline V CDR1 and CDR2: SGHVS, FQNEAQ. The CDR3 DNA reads TGTGCCAGCAGCTTAGCGGGGAGGTTAGCTGGAAACACCATATATTTT. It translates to CASSLAGRLAGNTIYF.

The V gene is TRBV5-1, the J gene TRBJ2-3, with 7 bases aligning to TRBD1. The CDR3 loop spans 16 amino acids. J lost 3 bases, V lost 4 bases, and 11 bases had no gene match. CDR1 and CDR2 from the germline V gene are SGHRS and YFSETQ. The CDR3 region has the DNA TGCGCCAGCAGCCCTGGGGGCAGGGGGTGGACAGATACGCAGTATTTT. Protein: CASSPGGRGWTDTQYF.

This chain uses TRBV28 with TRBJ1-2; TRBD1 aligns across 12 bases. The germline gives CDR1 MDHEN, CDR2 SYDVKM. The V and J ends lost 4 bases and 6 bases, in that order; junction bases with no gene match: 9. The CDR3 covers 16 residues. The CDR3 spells CASSSSGTGGQDGYTF. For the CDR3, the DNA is TGTGCCAGCAGTTCCTCCGGGACAGGGGGCCAGGATGGCTACACCTTC.

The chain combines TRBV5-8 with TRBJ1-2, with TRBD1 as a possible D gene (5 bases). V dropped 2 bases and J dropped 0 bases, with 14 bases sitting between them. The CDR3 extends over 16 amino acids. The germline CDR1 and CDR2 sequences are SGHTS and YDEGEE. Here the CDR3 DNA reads TGTGCCAGCAGCTTCAACCCAGGGATAGCTAACTATGGCTACACCTTC. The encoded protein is CASSFNPGIANYGYTF.

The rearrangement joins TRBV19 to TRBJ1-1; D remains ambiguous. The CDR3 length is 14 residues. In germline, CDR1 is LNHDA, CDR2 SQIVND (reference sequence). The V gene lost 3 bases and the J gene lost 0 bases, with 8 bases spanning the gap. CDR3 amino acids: CASSIGDLNTEAFF. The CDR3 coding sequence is TGTGCCAGTAGTATCGGAGACTTGAACACTGAAGCTTTCTTT.

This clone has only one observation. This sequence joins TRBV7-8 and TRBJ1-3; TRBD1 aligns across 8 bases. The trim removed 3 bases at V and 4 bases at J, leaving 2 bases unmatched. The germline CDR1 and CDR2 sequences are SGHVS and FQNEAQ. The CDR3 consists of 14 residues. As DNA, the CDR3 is TGTGCCAGCAGCTTGGACAGGGTCGGAAACACCATATATTTT. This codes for CASSLDRVGNTIYF.

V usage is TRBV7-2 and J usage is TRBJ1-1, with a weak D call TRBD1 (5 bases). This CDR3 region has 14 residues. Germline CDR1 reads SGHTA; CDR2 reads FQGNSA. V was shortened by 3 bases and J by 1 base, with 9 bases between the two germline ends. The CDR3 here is CASSFLTGNTEAFF. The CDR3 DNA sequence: TGTGCCAGCAGCTTCTTAACAGGGAACACTGAAGCTTTCTTT. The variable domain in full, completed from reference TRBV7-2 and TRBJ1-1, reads GAGVSQSPSNKVTEKGKDVELRCDPISGHTALYWYRQSLGQGLEFLIYFQGNSAPDKSGLPSDRFSAERTGGSVSTLTIQRTQQEDSAVYLCASSFLTGNTEAFFGQGTRLTVV.

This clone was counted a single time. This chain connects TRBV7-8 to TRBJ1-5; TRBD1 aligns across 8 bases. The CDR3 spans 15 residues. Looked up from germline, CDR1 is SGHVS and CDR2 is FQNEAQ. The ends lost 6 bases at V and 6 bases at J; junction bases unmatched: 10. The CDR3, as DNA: TGTGCCAGCAGGACAGGGGAGGTGGCCGGTCAGCCCCAGCATTTT. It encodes CASRTGEVAGQPQHF.

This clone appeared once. The CDR3: CSVETGGLGTEAFF. In DNA, the CDR3 is TGCAGCGTTGAGACAGGGGGCCTTGGGACTGAAGCTTTCTTT. This rearrangement joins TRBV29-1 to TRBJ1-1; 10 bases match TRBD1. Trimming took 3 bases from V and 5 from J; bases not matched to a gene: 6. Per the germline V gene, CDR1 is SQVTM and CDR2 is ANQGSEA. The CDR3 has 14 residues.

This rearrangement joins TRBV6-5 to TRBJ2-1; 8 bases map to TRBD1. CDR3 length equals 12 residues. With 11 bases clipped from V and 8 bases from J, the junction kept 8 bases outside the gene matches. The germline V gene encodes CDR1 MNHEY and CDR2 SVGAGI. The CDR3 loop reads CAGGTGIYEQFF. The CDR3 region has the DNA TGTGCCGGCGGGACAGGTATCTATGAGCAGTTCTTC.

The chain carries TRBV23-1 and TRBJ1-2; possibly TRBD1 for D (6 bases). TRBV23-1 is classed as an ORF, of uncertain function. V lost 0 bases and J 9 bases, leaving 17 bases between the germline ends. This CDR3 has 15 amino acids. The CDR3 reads CASSQSSGAKFRYTF. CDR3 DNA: TGCGCCAGCAGTCAATCGTCAGGGGCGAAATTCCGCTACACCTTC.

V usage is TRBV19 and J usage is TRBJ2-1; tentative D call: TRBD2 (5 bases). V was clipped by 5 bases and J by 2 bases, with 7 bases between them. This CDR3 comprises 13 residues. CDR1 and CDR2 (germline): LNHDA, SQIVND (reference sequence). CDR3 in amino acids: CASSVLAYNEQFF. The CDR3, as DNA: TGTGCCAGTAGTGTACTAGCCTACAATGAGCAGTTCTTC.

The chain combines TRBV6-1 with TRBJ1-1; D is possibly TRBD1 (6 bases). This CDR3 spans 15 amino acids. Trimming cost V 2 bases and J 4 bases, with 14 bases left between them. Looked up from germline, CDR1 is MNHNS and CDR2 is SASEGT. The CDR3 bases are TGTGCCAGCAGTGAATTGGGACATGTAGGCACTGAAGCTTTCTTT. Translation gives CASSELGHVGTEAFF.

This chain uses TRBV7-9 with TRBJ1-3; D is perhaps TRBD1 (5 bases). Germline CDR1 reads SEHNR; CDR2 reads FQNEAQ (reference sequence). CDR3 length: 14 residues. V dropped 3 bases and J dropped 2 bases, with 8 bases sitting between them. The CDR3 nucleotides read TGTGCCAGCAGCTTTGGGACTGCTGGAAACACCATATATTTT. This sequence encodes CASSFGTAGNTIYF.

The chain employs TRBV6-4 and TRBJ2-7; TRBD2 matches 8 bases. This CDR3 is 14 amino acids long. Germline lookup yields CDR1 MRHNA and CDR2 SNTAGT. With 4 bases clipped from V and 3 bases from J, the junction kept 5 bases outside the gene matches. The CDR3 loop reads CASSGRGEGYEQYF. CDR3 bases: TGTGCCAGCAGTGGGCGGGGGGAAGGCTACGAGCAGTACTTC.

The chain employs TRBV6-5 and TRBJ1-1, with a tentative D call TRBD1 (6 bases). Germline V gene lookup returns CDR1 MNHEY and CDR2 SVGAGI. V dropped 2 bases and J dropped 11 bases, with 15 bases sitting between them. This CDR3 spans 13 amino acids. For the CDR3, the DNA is TGTGCCAGCAGTTACGACAGGTTCCTGGAGGCTTTCTTT. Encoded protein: CASSYDRFLEAFF.

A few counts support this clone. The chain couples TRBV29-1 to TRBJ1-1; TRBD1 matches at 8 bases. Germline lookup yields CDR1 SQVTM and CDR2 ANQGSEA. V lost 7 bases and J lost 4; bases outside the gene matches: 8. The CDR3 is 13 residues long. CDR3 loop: CSARQGIGTEAFF. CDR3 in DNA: TGCAGCGCCCGACAGGGGATAGGCACTGAAGCTTTCTTT.

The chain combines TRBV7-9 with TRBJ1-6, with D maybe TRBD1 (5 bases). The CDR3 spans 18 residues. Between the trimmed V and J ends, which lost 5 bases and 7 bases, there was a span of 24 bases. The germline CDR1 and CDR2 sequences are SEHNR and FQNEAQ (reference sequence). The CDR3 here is CASSPLGLRPGGNSPLHF. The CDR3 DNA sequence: TGTGCCAGCAGCCCGTTGGGCCTCCGCCCTGGGGGGAATTCACCCCTCCACTTT.

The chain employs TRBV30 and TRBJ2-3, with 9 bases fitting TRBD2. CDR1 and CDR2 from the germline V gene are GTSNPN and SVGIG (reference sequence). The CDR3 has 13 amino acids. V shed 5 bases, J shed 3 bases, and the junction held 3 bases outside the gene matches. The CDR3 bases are TGTGCCTGGGAGCGGGGGGTGACAGATACGCAGTATTTT. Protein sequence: CAWERGVTDTQYF.

The DNA for the CDR3 is TGTGCCAGCAGTTTGACAGGCTCCTACGAGCAGTACTTC. It yields the protein CASSLTGSYEQYF. The J gene is TRBJ2-7, the V gene TRBV6-5; tentatively, D is TRBD1 (6 bases). Germline CDR1 reads MNHEY; CDR2 reads SVGAGI. The CDR3 totals 13 residues. V was cut by 4 bases and J by 0 bases, with 7 bases left in between.

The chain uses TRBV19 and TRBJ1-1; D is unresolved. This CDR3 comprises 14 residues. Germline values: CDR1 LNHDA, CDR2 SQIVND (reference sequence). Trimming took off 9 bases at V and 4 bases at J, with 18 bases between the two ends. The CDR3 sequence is CASSPVERSTEAFF. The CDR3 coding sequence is TGTGCCAGCAGCCCCGTTGAGAGGAGCACTGAAGCTTTCTTT.

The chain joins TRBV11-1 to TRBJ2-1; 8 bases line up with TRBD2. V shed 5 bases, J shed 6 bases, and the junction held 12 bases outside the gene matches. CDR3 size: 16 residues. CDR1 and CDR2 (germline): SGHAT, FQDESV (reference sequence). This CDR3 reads CASSLGLRLAGNEQFF. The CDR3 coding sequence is TGTGCCAGCAGCCTCGGCCTCAGGCTAGCGGGCAATGAGCAGTTCTTC.

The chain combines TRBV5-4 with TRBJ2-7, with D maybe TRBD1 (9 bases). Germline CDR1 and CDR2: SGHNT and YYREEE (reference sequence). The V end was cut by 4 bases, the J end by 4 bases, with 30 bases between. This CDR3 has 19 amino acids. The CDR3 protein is CASSSGGQGTLLFGYEQYF. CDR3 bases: TGTGCCAGCAGCAGCGGGGGACAGGGTACCCTTTTATTCGGGTACGAGCAGTACTTC. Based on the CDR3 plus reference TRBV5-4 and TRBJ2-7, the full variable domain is ETGVTQSPTHLIKTRGQQVTLRCSSQSGHNTVSWYQQALGQGPQFIFQYYREEENGRGNFPPRFSGLQFPNYSSELNVNALELDDSALYLCASSSGGQGTLLFGYEQYFGPGTRLTVT.

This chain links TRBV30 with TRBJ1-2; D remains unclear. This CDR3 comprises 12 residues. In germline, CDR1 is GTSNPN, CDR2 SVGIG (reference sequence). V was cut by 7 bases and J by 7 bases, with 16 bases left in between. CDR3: CASSTRQGGYTF. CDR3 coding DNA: TGTGCCTCTTCAACCAGGCAAGGTGGCTACACCTTC. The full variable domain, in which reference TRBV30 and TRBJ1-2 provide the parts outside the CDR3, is SQTIHQWPATLVQPVGSPLSLECTVEGTSNPNLYWYRQAAGRGLQLLFYSVGIGQISSEVPQNLSASRPQDRQFILSSKKLLLSDSGFYLCASSTRQGGYTFGSGTRLTVV.